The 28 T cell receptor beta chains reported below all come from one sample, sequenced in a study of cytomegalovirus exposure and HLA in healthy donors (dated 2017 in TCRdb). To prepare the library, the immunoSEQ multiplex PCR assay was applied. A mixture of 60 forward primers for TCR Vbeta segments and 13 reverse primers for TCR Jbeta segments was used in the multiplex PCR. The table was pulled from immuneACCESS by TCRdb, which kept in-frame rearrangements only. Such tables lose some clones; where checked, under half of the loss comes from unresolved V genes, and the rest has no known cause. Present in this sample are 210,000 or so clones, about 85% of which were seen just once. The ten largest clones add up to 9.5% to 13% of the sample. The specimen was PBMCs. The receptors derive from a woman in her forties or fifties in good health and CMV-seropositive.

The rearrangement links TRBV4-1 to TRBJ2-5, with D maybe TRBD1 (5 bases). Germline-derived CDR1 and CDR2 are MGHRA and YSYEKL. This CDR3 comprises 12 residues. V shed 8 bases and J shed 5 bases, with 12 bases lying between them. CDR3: CASGARVETQYF. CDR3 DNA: TGCGCCAGCGGGGCTAGAGTGGAGACCCAGTACTTC.

The CDR3 DNA reads as TGTGCCAGCTCACCACGTTCTGGCAGGGGGGAGACCCAGTACTTC. Protein product: CASSPRSGRGETQYF. The V and J genes are TRBV18 and TRBJ2-5; 7 bases map to TRBD1. This CDR3 comprises 15 residues. Per germline, CDR1 KGHSH and CDR2 LQKENI. Trimming cost V 1 base and J 5 bases; bases outside gene matches: 7.

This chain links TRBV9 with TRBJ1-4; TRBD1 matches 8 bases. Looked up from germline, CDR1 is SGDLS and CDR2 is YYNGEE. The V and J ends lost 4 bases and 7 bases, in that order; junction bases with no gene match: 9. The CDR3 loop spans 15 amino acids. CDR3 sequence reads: CASSPTQGATEKLFF. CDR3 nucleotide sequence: TGTGCCAGCAGCCCAACCCAGGGGGCCACTGAAAAACTGTTTTTT.

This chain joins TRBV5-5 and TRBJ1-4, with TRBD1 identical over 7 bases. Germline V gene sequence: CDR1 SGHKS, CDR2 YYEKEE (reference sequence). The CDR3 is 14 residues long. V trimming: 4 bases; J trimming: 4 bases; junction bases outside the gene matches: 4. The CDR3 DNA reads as TGTGCCAGCAGCCGGGACAGCCGTAATGAAAAACTGTTTTTT. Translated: CASSRDSRNEKLFF.

In DNA, the CDR3 is TGTGCCAGTAACAGGGAAAACTATGGCTACACCTTC. Amino acids: CASNRENYGYTF. The V gene is TRBV2, the J gene TRBJ1-2; maybe TRBD1 (6 bases). The CDR3 length is 12 residues. The germline V and J ends were trimmed by 9 bases and 2 bases, with 10 bases remaining between them. The V gene's germline CDR1 is SNHLY and CDR2 FYNNEI. Using reference TRBV2 and TRBJ1-2 for the parts outside the CDR3, the full variable domain is EPEVTQTPSHQVTQMGQEVILRCVPISNHLYFYWYRQILGQKVEFLVSFYNNEISEKSEIFDDQFSVERPDGSNFTLKIRSTKLEDSAMYFCASNRENYGYTFGSGTRLTVV.

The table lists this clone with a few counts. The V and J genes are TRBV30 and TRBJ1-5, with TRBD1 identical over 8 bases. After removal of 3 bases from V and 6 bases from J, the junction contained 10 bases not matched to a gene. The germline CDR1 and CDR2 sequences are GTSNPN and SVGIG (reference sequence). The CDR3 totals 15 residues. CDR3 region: CAWSLGQAGGQPQHF. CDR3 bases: TGTGCCTGGAGCCTGGGACAGGCGGGTGGTCAGCCCCAGCATTTT.

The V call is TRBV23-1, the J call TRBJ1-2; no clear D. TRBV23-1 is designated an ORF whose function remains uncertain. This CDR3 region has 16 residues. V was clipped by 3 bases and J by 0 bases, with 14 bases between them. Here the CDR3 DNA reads TGCGCCAGCAGTCACCCTGGGTTGGGCCCTAACTATGGCTACACCTTC. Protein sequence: CASSHPGLGPNYGYTF.

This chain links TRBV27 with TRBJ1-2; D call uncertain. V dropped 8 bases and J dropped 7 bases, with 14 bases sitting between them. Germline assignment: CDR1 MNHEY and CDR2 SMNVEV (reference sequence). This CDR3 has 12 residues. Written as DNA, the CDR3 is TGTGCCAGCCGGGAGGGTTGGTCTGGCTACACCTTC. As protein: CASREGWSGYTF.

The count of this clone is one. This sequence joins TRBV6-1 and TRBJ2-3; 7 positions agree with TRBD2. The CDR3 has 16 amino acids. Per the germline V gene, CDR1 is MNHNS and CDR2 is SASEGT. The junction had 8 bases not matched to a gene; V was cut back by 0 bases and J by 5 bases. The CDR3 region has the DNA TGTGCCAGCAGTGAAGCGGGGGGAGGGTGGATAGATACGCAGTATTTT. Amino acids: CASSEAGGGWIDTQYF.

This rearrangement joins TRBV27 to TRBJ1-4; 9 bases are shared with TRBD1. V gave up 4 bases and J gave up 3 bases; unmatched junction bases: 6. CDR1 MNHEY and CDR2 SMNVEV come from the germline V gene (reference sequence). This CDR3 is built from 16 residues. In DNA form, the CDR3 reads TGTGCCAGCAGTTCAGAACAGGGGGCAGCTAATGAAAAACTGTTTTTT. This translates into CASSSEQGAANEKLFF.

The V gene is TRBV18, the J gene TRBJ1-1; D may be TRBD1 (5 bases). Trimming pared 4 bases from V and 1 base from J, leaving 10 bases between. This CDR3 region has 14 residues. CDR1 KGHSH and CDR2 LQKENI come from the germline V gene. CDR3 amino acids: CASSRLDRNTEAFF. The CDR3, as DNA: TGTGCCAGCTCACGCCTTGACAGGAACACTGAAGCTTTCTTT. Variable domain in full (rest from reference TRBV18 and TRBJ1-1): NAGVMQNPRHLVRRRGQEARLRCSPMKGHSHVYWYRQLPEEGLKFMVYLQKENIIDESGMPKERFSAEFPKEGPSILRIQQVVRGDSAAYFCASSRLDRNTEAFFGQGTRLTVV.

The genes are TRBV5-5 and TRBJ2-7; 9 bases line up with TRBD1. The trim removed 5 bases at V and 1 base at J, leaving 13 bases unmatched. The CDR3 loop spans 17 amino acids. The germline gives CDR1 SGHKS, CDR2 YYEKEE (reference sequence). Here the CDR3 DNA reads TGTGCCAGCAGTTTTATCAGTGGGACAGGGAGATCCTACGAGCAGTACTTC. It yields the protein CASSFISGTGRSYEQYF.

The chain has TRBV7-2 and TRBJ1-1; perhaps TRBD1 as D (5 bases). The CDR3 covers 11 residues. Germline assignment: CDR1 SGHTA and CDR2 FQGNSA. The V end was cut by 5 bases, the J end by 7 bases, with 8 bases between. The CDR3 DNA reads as TGTGCCAGCAGCCCGGGGGGTGAAGCTTTCTTT. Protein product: CASSPGGEAFF.

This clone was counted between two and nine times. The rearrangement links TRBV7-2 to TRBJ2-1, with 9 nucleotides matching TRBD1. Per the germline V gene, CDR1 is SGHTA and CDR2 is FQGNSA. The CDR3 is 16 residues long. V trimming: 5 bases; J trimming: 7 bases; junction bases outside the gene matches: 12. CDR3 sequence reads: CASSPQGQGVRNEQFF. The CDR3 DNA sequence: TGTGCCAGCAGCCCACAGGGACAGGGAGTTCGAAATGAGCAGTTCTTC. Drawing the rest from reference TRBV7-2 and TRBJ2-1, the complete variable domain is GAGVSQSPSNKVTEKGKDVELRCDPISGHTALYWYRQSLGQGLEFLIYFQGNSAPDKSGLPSDRFSAERTGGSVSTLTIQRTQQEDSAVYLCASSPQGQGVRNEQFFGPGTRLTVL.

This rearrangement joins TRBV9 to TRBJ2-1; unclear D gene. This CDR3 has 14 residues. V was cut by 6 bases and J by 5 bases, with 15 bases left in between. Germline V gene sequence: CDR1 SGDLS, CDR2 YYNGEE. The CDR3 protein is CASTTSPRHNEQFF. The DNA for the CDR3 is TGTGCCAGCACCACCTCTCCTAGGCACAATGAGCAGTTCTTC.

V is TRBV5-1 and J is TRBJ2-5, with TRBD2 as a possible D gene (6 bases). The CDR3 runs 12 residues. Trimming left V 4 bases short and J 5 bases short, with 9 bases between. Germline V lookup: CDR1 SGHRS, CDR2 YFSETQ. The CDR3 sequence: CASSRLGETQYF. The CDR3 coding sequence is TGCGCCAGCAGCAGACTAGGGGAGACCCAGTACTTC.

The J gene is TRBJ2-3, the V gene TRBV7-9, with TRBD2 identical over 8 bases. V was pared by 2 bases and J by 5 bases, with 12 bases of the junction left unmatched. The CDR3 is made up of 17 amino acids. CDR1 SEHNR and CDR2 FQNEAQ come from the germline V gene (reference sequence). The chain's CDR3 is CASSLKSGGINQDTQYF. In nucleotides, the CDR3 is TGTGCCAGCAGCTTAAAAAGCGGGGGAATAAACCAAGATACGCAGTATTTT.

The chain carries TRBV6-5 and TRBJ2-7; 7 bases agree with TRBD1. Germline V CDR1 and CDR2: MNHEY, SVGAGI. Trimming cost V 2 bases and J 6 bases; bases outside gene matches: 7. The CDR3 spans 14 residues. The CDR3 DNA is TGTGCCAGCAGTTACGGGCAGGGGGAAGGCGAGCAGTACTTC. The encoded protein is CASSYGQGEGEQYF.

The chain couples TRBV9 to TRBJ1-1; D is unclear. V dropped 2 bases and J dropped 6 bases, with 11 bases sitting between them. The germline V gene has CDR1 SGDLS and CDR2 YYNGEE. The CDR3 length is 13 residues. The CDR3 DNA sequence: TGTGCCAGCAGCGTTGATGCTGGGCCTGAAGCTTTCTTT. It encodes CASSVDAGPEAFF.

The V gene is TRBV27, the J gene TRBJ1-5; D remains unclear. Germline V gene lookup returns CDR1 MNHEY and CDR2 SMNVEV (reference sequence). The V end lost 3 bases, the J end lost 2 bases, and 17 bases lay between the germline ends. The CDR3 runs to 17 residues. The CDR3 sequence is CASSLVSGRHRNQPQHF. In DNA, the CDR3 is TGTGCCAGCAGTTTGGTTTCAGGCAGGCATCGCAATCAGCCCCAGCATTTT.

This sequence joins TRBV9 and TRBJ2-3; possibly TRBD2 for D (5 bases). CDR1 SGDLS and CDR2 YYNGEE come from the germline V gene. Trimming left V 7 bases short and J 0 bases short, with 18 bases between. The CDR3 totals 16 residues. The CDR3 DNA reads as TGTGCCAGCTCCCTCGGAAGCGGAACCAGCACAGATACGCAGTATTTT. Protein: CASSLGSGTSTDTQYF.

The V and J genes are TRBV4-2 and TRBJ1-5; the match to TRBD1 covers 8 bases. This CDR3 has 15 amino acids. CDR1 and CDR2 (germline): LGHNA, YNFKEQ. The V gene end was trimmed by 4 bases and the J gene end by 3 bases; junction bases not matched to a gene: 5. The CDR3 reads CASSPRGRDNQPQHF. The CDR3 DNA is TGTGCCAGCAGCCCCAGGGGGCGAGACAATCAGCCCCAGCATTTT.

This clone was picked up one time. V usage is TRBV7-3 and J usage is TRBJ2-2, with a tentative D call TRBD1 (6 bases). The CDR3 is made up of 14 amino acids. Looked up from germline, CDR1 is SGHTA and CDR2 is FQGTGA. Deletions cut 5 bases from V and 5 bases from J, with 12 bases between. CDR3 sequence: CASSPGHETGELFF. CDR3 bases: TGTGCCAGCAGCCCGGGACATGAAACCGGGGAGCTGTTTTTT. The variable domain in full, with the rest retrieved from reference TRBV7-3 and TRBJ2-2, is GAGVSQTPSNKVTEKGKYVELRCDPISGHTALYWYRQSLGQGPEFLIYFQGTGAADDSGLPNDRFFAVRPEGSVSTLKIQRTERGDSAVYLCASSPGHETGELFFGEGSRLTVL.

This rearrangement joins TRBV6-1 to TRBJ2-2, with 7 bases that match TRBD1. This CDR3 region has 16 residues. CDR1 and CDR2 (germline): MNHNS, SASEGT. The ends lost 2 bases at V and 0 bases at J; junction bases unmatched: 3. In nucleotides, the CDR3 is TGTGCCAGCAGTGAACAGACAGGGACGAACACCGGGGAGCTGTTTTTT. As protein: CASSEQTGTNTGELFF.

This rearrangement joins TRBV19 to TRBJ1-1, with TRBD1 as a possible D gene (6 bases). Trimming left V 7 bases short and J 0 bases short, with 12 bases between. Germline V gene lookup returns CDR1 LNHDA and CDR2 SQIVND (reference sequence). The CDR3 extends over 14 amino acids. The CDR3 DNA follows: TGTGCCAGTATCCGGACAGCCATGAACACTGAAGCTTTCTTT. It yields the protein CASIRTAMNTEAFF.

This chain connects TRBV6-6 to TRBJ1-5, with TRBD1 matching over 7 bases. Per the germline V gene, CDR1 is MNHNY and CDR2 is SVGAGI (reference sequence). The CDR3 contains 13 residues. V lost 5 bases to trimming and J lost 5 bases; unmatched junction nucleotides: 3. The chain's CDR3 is CASSEGADQPQHF. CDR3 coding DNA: TGTGCCAGCAGTGAGGGGGCCGATCAGCCCCAGCATTTT.

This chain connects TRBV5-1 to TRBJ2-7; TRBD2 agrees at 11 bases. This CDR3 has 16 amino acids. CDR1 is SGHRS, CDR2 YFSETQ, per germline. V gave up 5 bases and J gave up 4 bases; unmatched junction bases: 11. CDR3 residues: CASRSSSSGGWYEQYF. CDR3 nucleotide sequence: TGCGCCAGCAGATCCTCCTCTAGCGGGGGGTGGTACGAGCAGTACTTC. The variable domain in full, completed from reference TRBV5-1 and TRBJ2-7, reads KAGVTQTPRYLIKTRGQQVTLSCSPISGHRSVSWYQQTPGQGLQFLFEYFSETQRNKGNFPGRFSGRQFSNSRSEMNVSTLELGDSALYLCASRSSSSGGWYEQYFGPGTRLTVT.

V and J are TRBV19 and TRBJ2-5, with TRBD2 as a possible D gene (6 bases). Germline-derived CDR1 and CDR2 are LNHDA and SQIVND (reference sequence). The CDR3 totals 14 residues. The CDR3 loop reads CSILPGDNQETQYF. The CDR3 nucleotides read TGTTCCATCCTCCCGGGGGATAACCAAGAGACCCAGTACTTC.